This TCR beta chain originates from a study of CD8 T cells in ankylosing spondylitis. Whole-study findings and limits: According to the report, clones linked to the disease were significantly enriched in matched synovial fluid samples taken from ankylosing spondylitis patients. Among TCR beta sequences, a motif of eight or nine highly homologous variants appeared characteristic of ankylosing spondylitis blood. CD8+ by phenotype, disease-linked clones were relatively rare in peripheral blood.

This clonotype was seen at least ten times. The antigen is unknown. TCRdb redid the calling of the 5' RACE reads with MiXCR, one entry per CDR3 protein. The table has approximately 190,000 distinct CDR3 sequences, approximately 12% seen once. V gave up 4 bases and J gave up 8 bases, with 10 bases separating them. The CDR3 loop spans 12 amino acids. Germline V gene data show CDR1 as SGHRS and CDR2 as YFSETQ. This sequence joins TRBV5-1 and TRBJ2-1; no clear D. The source is a female donor with ankylosing spondylitis or in good health (not recorded which). The sequenced sample consisted of blood, either unsorted or a sorted T cell fraction (not recorded which). The CDR3 coding sequence is TGCGCCAGCAGCCTAAGGAAGGATGAGCAGTTCTTC. Translated, it gives CASSLRKDEQFF.